One and the same sample provided the 5 T cell receptor beta chains below, sequenced in a study of blood T cell repertoires in COVID-19. TCRdb's table, derived via immunoSEQ multiplex PCR, lists solely in-frame clones and lacks some. The sample lists about 110,000 clones; roughly 80% were seen once. Material for sequencing was peripheral blood. These receptors came from a woman aged 60-70 years with acute or convalescent COVID-19.

The rearrangement uses TRBV6-2 or TRBV6-3 and TRBJ1-1; 7 nucleotides align to TRBD1. Germline V gives CDR1 MNHEY, CDR2 SVGEGT. The V gene end was trimmed by 0 bases and the J gene end by 3 bases; junction bases not matched to a gene: 10. The CDR3 totals 17 residues. CDR3 residues: CASSYSSTGSGYTEAFF. The CDR3 bases are TGTGCCAGCAGTTACTCCTCGACAGGGAGTGGGTACACTGAAGCTTTCTTT.

The rearrangement joins TRBV2 to TRBJ2-5, with 14 positions matching TRBD2. Germline CDR1 and CDR2: SNHLY and FYNNEI. Unmatched junction bases numbered 5, after V lost 7 bases and J lost 4 bases. CDR3 length: 15 amino acids. The CDR3 loop reads CASTATSGGGETQYF. The CDR3, as DNA: TGTGCCAGCACCGCGACTAGCGGGGGGGGAGAGACCCAGTACTTC.

This chain links TRBV3-1 (or the pseudogene TRBV3-2) with TRBJ1-2; the D gene is possibly TRBD1 (6 bases). Trimming pared 0 bases from V and 1 base from J, leaving 15 bases between. The CDR3 sequence is 17 residues long. Per germline, CDR1 LGHDT and CDR2 YNNKEL (reference sequence). CDR3 region: CASSQDAGQTYNYGYTF. Here the CDR3 DNA reads TGTGCCAGCAGCCAAGATGCTGGACAGACCTATAACTATGGCTACACCTTC.

As to this clone: The same CDR3 arises from other DNA sequences in this sample as well. This sequence joins TRBV18 and TRBJ1-1, with D tentatively TRBD1 (5 bases). The CDR3 consists of 12 residues. The ends were cut back, 2 bases at V and 8 bases at J, with 9 bases in the middle. Germline CDR1 is KGHSH and CDR2 is LQKENI. DNA of the CDR3: TGTGCCAGCTCACCAGGTCGGACAGAAGCTTTCTTT. The encoded protein is CASSPGRTEAFF.

CDR3 nucleotide sequence: TGCAGCGTTGACCCGGACAGGGGCCCTCGTGGCTACACCTTC. It yields the protein CSVDPDRGPRGYTF. J is TRBJ1-2 and V is TRBV29-1; 9 positions match TRBD1. The CDR3 has 14 residues. Germline V gene lookup returns CDR1 SQVTM and CDR2 ANQGSEA. V shed 3 bases and J 7 bases; nucleotides not matched to a gene: 9. The full variable domain, its missing parts supplied by reference TRBV29-1 and TRBJ1-2, is SAVISQKPSRDICQRGTSLTIQCQVDSQVTMMFWYRQQPGQSLTLIATANQGSEATYESGFVIDKFPISRPNLTFSTLTVSNMSPEDSSIYLCSVDPDRGPRGYTFGSGTRLTVV.